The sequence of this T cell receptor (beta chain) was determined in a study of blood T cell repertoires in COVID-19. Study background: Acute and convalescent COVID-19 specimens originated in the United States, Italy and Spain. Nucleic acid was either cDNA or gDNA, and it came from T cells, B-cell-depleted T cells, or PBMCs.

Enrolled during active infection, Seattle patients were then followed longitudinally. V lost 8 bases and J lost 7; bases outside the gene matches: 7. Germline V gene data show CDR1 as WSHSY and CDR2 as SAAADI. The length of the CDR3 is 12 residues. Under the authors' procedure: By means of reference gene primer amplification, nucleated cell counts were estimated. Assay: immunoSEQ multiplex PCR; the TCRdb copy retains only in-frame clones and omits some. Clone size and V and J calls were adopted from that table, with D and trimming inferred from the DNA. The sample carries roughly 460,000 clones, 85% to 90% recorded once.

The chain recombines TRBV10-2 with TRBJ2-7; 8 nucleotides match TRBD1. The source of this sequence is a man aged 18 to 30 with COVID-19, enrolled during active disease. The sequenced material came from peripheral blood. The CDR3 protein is CASAQQGVEQYF. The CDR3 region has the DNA TGCGCCAGCGCCCAACAGGGGGTAGAGCAGTACTTC.